The present T cell receptor (beta chain) was sequenced within a study of OX40 agonist ivuxolimab in advanced cancers. Overall study: Three individuals attained partial responses, comprising one hepatocellular carcinoma case and two cutaneous melanoma cases.

Study-wide results and limits: CD4+ and CD8+ blood T cells expanded clonally by week 6 at 0.1 to 3.0 mg/kg.

The protocol was immunoSEQ multiplex PCR, while the TCRdb copy is restricted to in-frame clones and leaves out a portion. The sample gives roughly 98,000 clones, about 80% of which show up once; roughly 1.6% is in the top ten. On this clone: The antigen is not known.

Trimming removed 5 bases at V and 4 bases at J, with 23 bases between. Germline loops: CDR1 SGHVS, CDR2 FQNEAQ. CDR3 size: 17 residues. Sequences were derived from CD4+ or CD8+ T cells sorted from blood, sampled in a trial of the OX40 agonist ivuxolimab. The rearrangement links TRBV7-8 to TRBJ1-2; D unclear. This sequence originates from an adult with an advanced solid tumor such as melanoma, head and neck, liver or kidney cancer. This chain's CDR3 is CASSPTTPSSPTYGYTF. The CDR3 DNA is TGTGCCAGCAGCCCGACGACACCGTCAAGCCCTACCTATGGCTACACCTTC. The whole variable domain, remainder taken from reference TRBV7-8 and TRBJ1-2, is GAGVSQSPRYKVAKRGQDVALRCDPISGHVSLFWYQQALGQGPEFLTYFQNEAQLDKSGLPSDRFFAERPEGSVSTLKIQRTQQEDSAVYLCASSPTTPSSPTYGYTFGSGTRLTVV.